Shown below are 15 T cell receptor beta chains from a single sample sequenced in a study of T-cell reconstitution after alpha-beta-depleted transplantation in children. Unique molecular identifiers were incorporated into the prepared TCRbeta library. TCRdb re-called the PCR reads with MiXCR, one entry per CDR3 protein. The sample yields more than 250,000 distinct CDR3 sequences, approximately 9.6% seen once. This specimen was PBMCs from the stem cell graft donor, taken from the stem cell graft. The receptor set was obtained from a human donor who donated a stem cell graft to a child with SCID.

This clonotype was detected many times. The chain is built from TRBV6-5 and TRBJ1-5, with D uncertain. Germline V lookup: CDR1 MNHEY, CDR2 SVGAGI. The CDR3 runs to 14 residues. Trimming removed 7 bases from V and 5 bases from J, with 15 bases in between. The CDR3 DNA follows: TGTGCCAGCAAGTCCAGCTACTGGGATCAGCCCCAGCATTTT. This translates into CASKSSYWDQPQHF.

This rearrangement joins TRBV5-1 to TRBJ1-1, with D possibly TRBD1 on 6 matching bases. Germline V gives CDR1 SGHRS, CDR2 YFSETQ. This CDR3 contains 16 residues. The V and J ends lost 8 bases and 0 bases respectively, with 20 bases between them. CDR3: CASGRGAGKMNTEAFF. The CDR3 coding sequence is TGCGCCAGTGGCAGGGGCGCGGGTAAGATGAACACTGAAGCTTTCTTT.

This clonotype has at least ten counts. The chain is built from TRBV2 and TRBJ1-5; 10 bases are a match to TRBD1. The CDR3 spans 15 residues. J gave up 0 bases and V 4 bases, and 0 bases lay outside the gene matches. Germline CDR1 is SNHLY and CDR2 is FYNNEI. The CDR3, as DNA: TGTGCCAGCAGTGGGACAGGGGGTAGCAATCAGCCCCAGCATTTT. Amino acid sequence: CASSGTGGSNQPQHF.

This clonotype was seen ten or more times. V usage is TRBV29-1 and J usage is TRBJ2-7, with TRBD2 matching 11 bases. CDR1 and CDR2 (germline): SQVTM, ANQGSEA. V was clipped by 7 bases and J by 4 bases; unmatched bases: 9. The CDR3 runs 14 residues. CDR3 protein: CSAVTSGGLYEQYF. The CDR3 DNA reads as TGCAGCGCCGTCACTAGCGGGGGTTTATACGAGCAGTACTTC.

The chain is built from TRBV7-2 and TRBJ2-2, with 10 bases identical to TRBD1. Germline V CDR1 and CDR2: SGHTA, FQGNSA. V lost 5 bases, J lost 5 bases, and 11 bases stayed unmatched. The length of the CDR3 is 17 residues. CDR3 protein: CASSPTGDRGRTGELFF. The DNA for the CDR3 is TGTGCCAGCAGCCCTACCGGGGACAGGGGTCGGACCGGGGAGCTGTTTTTT.

A few counts support this clonotype. A read error is possible here, since a much larger clone lies one base away. The chain carries TRBV9 and TRBJ2-1, with 14 bases lining up with TRBD2. V lost 4 bases, J lost 8 bases, and 2 bases stayed unmatched. This CDR3 contains 14 residues. Germline V lookup: CDR1 SGDLS, CDR2 YYNGEE. The CDR3 DNA reads TGTGCCAGCAGCTCGGGACTAGCGGGGGATGAGCAGTTCTTC. Amino acids: CASSSGLAGDEQFF.

This clonotype has just a few counts. The chain uses TRBV5-1 and TRBJ2-7; 9 bases fit TRBD2. CDR3 length equals 16 residues. Unmatched junction bases numbered 11, after V lost 2 bases and J lost 5 bases. The V gene's germline CDR1 is SGHRS and CDR2 YFSETQ. In DNA, the CDR3 is TGCGCCAGCAGCTTTTCGAGTAGCGGGGGAAGGAACGAGCAGTACTTC. It is translated as CASSFSSSGGRNEQYF.

CDR3 sequence reads: CASSVGRSNTEAFF. DNA of the CDR3: TGTGCCAGCAGCGTGGGACGGTCAAACACTGAAGCTTTCTTT. V is TRBV5-6 and J is TRBJ1-1; tentatively, D is TRBD1 (5 bases). V lost 4 bases and J lost 2, with 12 bases in between. The CDR3 is made up of 14 amino acids. The germline V gene encodes CDR1 SGHDT and CDR2 YYEEEE. Full variable domain (outside the CDR3, taken from reference TRBV5-6 and TRBJ1-1): DAGVTQSPTHLIKTRGQQVTLRCSPKSGHDTVSWYQQALGQGPQFIFQYYEEEERQRGNFPDRFSGHQFPNYSSELNVNALLLGDSALYLCASSVGRSNTEAFFGQGTRLTVV.

This clonotype was counted only a few times. The chain carries TRBV7-2 and TRBJ1-1; D possibly corresponds to TRBD1 (5 bases). Trimming stripped 2 bases from V and 0 bases from J, with 13 bases between. The CDR3 is 16 amino acids. The germline gives CDR1 SGHTA, CDR2 FQGNSA. CDR3 amino acids: CASSLPRDRMNTEAFF. The CDR3 coding sequence is TGTGCCAGCAGCTTACCCAGGGACCGGATGAACACTGAAGCTTTCTTT. Complete variable domain (other parts from reference TRBV7-2 and TRBJ1-1): GAGVSQSPSNKVTEKGKDVELRCDPISGHTALYWYRQSLGQGLEFLIYFQGNSAPDKSGLPSDRFSAERTGGSVSTLTIQRTQQEDSAVYLCASSLPRDRMNTEAFFGQGTRLTVV.

The chain uses TRBV5-1 and TRBJ2-2; 7 bases match TRBD2. The V segment lost 3 bases and the J segment 1 base; nucleotides outside the gene matches: 6. The CDR3 contains 16 residues. Germline values: CDR1 SGHRS, CDR2 YFSETQ. CDR3: CASSSGLGVNTGELFF. The CDR3, as DNA: TGCGCCAGCAGCTCAGGACTAGGCGTGAACACCGGGGAGCTGTTTTTT.

The table lists this clonotype with a few counts. CDR3: CASSQAGTGSTDTQYF. The CDR3 nucleotides are TGCGCCAGCAGCCAGGCCGGGACAGGGAGCACAGATACGCAGTATTTT. This chain links TRBV4-1 with TRBJ2-3, with 9 nucleotides matching TRBD1. V lost 3 bases to trimming and J lost 0 bases; unmatched junction nucleotides: 4. The CDR3 extends over 16 amino acids. The V gene's germline CDR1 is MGHRA and CDR2 YSYEKL.

This clonotype was counted only a few times. The chain couples TRBV6-6 to TRBJ1-1; D is ambiguous. This CDR3 has 12 amino acids. V lost 6 bases and J 3 bases, leaving 8 bases between the germline ends. CDR1 and CDR2 (germline): MNHNY, SVGAGI (reference sequence). CDR3 region: CASRYRDTEAFF. The CDR3 bases are TGTGCCAGCAGGTATCGGGACACTGAAGCTTTCTTT.

This clonotype was counted a few times. CDR3 in amino acids: CASSSTSGDTDTQYF. The CDR3 DNA follows: TGTGCCAGCAGCTCGACTAGCGGGGACACAGATACGCAGTATTTT. V and J are TRBV7-9 and TRBJ2-3, with 11 bases lining up with TRBD2. This CDR3 comprises 15 residues. Germline lookup yields CDR1 SEHNR and CDR2 FQNEAQ (reference sequence). Trimming removed 4 bases from V and 2 bases from J; junction bases left unmatched: 2.

Turning to this clonotype: A much larger clonotype is one base distant, so this may be a read error. J is TRBJ1-5 and V is TRBV12-3 or TRBV12-4, with TRBD1 as a possible D gene (5 bases). The CDR3 totals 15 residues. Trimming took 2 bases from V and 0 from J, leaving 8 bases between them. CDR3 DNA sequence: TGTGCCAGCAGTTTATGGACATTTAGCAATCAGCCCCAGCATTTT. This translates into CASSLWTFSNQPQHF.

V is TRBV20-1 and J is TRBJ1-5; 9 bases fit TRBD1. Looked up from germline, CDR1 is DFQATT and CDR2 is SNEGSKA (reference sequence). Trimming cost V 1 base and J 8 bases; bases outside gene matches: 15. The CDR3 spans 17 residues. Here the CDR3 DNA reads TGCAGTGCTAGAGGTTTGGAGGGACAGGGCCCCGCGGAGCCCCAGCATTTT. Residues: CSARGLEGQGPAEPQHF.